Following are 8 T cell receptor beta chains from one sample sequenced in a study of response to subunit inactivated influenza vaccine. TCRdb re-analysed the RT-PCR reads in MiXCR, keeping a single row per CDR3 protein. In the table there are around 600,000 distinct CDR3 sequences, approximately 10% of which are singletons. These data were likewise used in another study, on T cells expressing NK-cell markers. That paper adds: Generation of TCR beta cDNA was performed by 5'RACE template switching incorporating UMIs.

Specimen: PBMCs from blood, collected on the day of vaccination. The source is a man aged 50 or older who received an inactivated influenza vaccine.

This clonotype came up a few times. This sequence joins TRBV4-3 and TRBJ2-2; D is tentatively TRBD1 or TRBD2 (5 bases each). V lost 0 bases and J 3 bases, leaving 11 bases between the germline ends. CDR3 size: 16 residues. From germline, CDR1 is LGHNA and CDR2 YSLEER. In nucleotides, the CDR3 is TGCGCCAGCAGCCAAGAGTCCGGGACGTACACCGGGGAGCTGTTTTTT. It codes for CASSQESGTYTGELFF.

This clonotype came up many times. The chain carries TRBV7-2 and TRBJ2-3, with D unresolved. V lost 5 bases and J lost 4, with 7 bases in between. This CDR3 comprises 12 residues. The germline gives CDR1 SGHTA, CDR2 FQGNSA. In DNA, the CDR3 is TGTGCCAGCAGCCCCAACGCAGATACGCAGTATTTT. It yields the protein CASSPNADTQYF.

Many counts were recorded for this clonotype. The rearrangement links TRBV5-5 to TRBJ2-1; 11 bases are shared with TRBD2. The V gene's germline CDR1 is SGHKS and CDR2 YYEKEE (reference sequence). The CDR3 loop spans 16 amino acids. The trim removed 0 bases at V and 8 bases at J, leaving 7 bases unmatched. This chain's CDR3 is CASSLAGSGGVHEQFF. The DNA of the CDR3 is TGTGCCAGCAGCTTGGCCGGTAGCGGGGGGGTCCATGAGCAGTTCTTC.

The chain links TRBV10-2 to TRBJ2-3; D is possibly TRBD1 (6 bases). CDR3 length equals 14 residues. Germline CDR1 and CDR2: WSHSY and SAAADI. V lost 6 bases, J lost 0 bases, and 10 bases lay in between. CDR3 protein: CASSQTGSTDTQYF. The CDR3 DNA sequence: TGCGCCAGCAGCCAGACAGGTAGCACAGATACGCAGTATTTT.

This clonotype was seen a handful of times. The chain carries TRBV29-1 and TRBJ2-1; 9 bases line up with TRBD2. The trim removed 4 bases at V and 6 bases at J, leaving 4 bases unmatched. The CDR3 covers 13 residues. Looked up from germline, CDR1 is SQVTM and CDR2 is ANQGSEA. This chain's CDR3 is CSVVSGSSNEQFF. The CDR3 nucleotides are TGCAGCGTTGTTAGCGGGAGTTCCAATGAGCAGTTCTTC.

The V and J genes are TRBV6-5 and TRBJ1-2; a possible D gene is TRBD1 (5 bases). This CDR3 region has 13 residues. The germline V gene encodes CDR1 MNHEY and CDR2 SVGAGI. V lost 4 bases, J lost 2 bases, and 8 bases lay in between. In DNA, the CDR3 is TGTGCCAGCAGTTGGGGGTTGAACTATGGCTACACCTTC. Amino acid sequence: CASSWGLNYGYTF.

Here the CDR3 DNA reads TGTGCCAGCAGAATAGCGGGAGGGCCTACAAATGAGCAGTTCTTC. Its translation: CASRIAGGPTNEQFF. The chain employs TRBV6-2 or TRBV6-3 and TRBJ2-1, with 11 nucleotides matching TRBD2. The germline V gene has CDR1 MNHEY and CDR2 SVGEGT. CDR3 length: 15 residues. J gave up 7 bases and V 6 bases, and 8 bases lay outside the gene matches.

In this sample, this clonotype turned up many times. The CDR3 is CSVGYSGANVLTF. In DNA form, the CDR3 reads TGCAGCGTCGGGTACTCTGGGGCCAACGTCCTGACTTTC. The rearrangement links TRBV29-1 to TRBJ2-6; D gene uncertain. V shed 6 bases and J shed 0 bases, with 6 bases lying between them. CDR1 SQVTM and CDR2 ANQGSEA come from the germline V gene. This CDR3 comprises 13 residues.